The clone carrying this T cell receptor (beta chain) was counted a single time. Its target is unknown. The data were obtained in a study of T cell responses to AZD1222 COVID-19 vaccine. The study, taken as a whole, reports: Repertoire sampling was restricted to post-peak T cell response timepoints.

Profiled with immunoSEQ multiplex PCR; TCRdb holds only in-frame clones, not every one. The table shows roughly 120,000 clones, with around 87% occurring only once. The CDR3 is 14 residues long. Germline V gives CDR1 MDHEN, CDR2 SYDVKM. V lost 8 bases and J lost 4, with 17 bases in between. This TCR derives from an adult in good health. The chain carries TRBV28 and TRBJ1-2, with a weak D call TRBD1 (5 bases). Sample: peripheral blood, taken on day 0 of AZD1222 vaccination. The CDR3 DNA reads TGTGCCAGCTCAACGGGACTCCCAGTCTATGGCTACACCTTC. The encoded protein is CASSTGLPVYGYTF.